The sample holds a few counts of the clone carrying this T cell receptor (beta chain). Its antigen is still unknown. Germline CDR1 reads SQVTM; CDR2 reads ANQGSEA. The CDR3 has 12 residues. V lost 3 bases and J lost 6, with 12 bases in between. The sample belongs to a study of post-analysis software for immune sequencing data. Background on the study: Some patients lacked subtype; others had relapsing-remitting, secondary progressive or progressive-relapsing disease. Findings and caveats of the study: The authors found that F measure strongly co-clustered same-batch samples. Controls had lower frequencies than patients of about five TRBV segments, which included TRBV5-6, TRBV5-1 and TRBV20-1. Controls significantly exceeded multiple sclerosis patients in normalized Chao1 diversity.

Researchers reported that TCR beta cDNA libraries carried unique molecular identifiers. When about 1 to 11 million T cells were used, they gave approximately 450,000 cDNA molecules. TCRdb ran MiXCR on the PCR reads and lists one entry per CDR3 protein. The sample has about 770,000 distinct CDR3 sequences; 46% are singletons. The rearrangement links TRBV29-1 to TRBJ2-7; unclear D gene. Sequencing was carried out using blood. This clonotype was obtained from a girl between 5 and 17 years old with multiple sclerosis. Here the CDR3 reads CSVEKGSGEQYF. The CDR3 nucleotides are TGCAGCGTTGAGAAGGGCTCGGGCGAGCAGTACTTC.